One and the same sample provided the 5 T cell receptor beta chains below, sequenced in a study of blood T cell repertoires in COVID-19 (dated by TCRdb to 2020 to 2022). The library relied on the immunoSEQ multiplex PCR assay. What TCRdb holds here is the immuneACCESS table cut down to in-frame rearrangements. Part of the clones is not present; checked against another copy, under half of the missing clones reflect an unresolved V gene, and the others are unexplained. The sample includes 300,000 to 350,000 clones, with roughly 89% observed a single time. The top ten constitute about 8.4% of the sample. Sample: PBMCs or T cells enriched from blood (not recorded which). All receptors come from a woman younger than 45 who had recovered from COVID-19.

The chain combines TRBV30 with TRBJ2-7; 7 nucleotides align to TRBD1. The CDR3 sequence is 13 residues long. The V and J ends lost 1 base and 6 bases, in that order; junction bases with no gene match: 6. Germline-derived CDR1 and CDR2 are GTSNPN and SVGIG (reference sequence). The CDR3 region has the DNA TGTGCCTGGAGTGGGATACAGGGGCGCGAGCAGTACTTC. It codes for CAWSGIQGREQYF.

This sequence joins TRBV19 and TRBJ2-7; 9 nucleotides align to TRBD1. The V gene's germline CDR1 is LNHDA and CDR2 SQIVND (reference sequence). The CDR3 contains 15 residues. J gave up 3 bases and V 5 bases, and 8 bases lay outside the gene matches. CDR3 sequence reads: CASSSRDRVGYEQYF. Here the CDR3 DNA reads TGTGCCAGTAGTTCCCGGGACAGGGTAGGCTACGAGCAGTACTTC.

The rearrangement links TRBV6-5 to TRBJ1-5, with D unclear. Germline CDR1 reads MNHEY; CDR2 reads SVGAGI. The CDR3 covers 13 residues. V was shortened by 0 bases and J by 3 bases, with 3 bases between the two germline ends. The CDR3 is CASSYSINQPQHF. CDR3 nucleotide sequence: TGTGCCAGCAGTTACTCTATCAATCAGCCCCAGCATTTT.

The chain is built from TRBV5-1 and TRBJ2-3, with D perhaps TRBD1 (5 bases). The CDR3 spans 14 residues. V shed 7 bases and J shed 0 bases, with 12 bases lying between them. CDR1 and CDR2 from the germline V gene are SGHRS and YFSETQ. The DNA for the CDR3 is TGCGCCAGCCGACAGCATACTAGCACAGATACGCAGTATTTT. This codes for CASRQHTSTDTQYF.

V is TRBV5-4 and J is TRBJ1-1; D possibly corresponds to TRBD1 (6 bases). Germline lookup yields CDR1 SGHNT and CDR2 YYREEE (reference sequence). V lost 0 bases and J 5 bases, leaving 20 bases between the germline ends. The CDR3 is 17 amino acids. The CDR3 DNA reads TGTGCCAGCAGCTTGGTCCAGGGGTTCTCCCCCTCTACTGAAGCTTTCTTT. This codes for CASSLVQGFSPSTEAFF. Full variable domain (outside the CDR3, taken from reference TRBV5-4 and TRBJ1-1): ETGVTQSPTHLIKTRGQQVTLRCSSQSGHNTVSWYQQALGQGPQFIFQYYREEENGRGNFPPRFSGLQFPNYSSELNVNALELDDSALYLCASSLVQGFSPSTEAFFGQGTRLTVV.